Given below is one T cell receptor (beta chain) in context. TCRbeta library preparation incorporated unique molecular identifiers. TCRdb redid the calling of the PCR reads with MiXCR, one entry per CDR3 protein. Among around 480,000 distinct CDR3 sequences listed, 32% were seen once. The source of the sample is a study of T-cell reconstitution after alpha-beta-depleted transplantation in children. The sample consisted of PBMCs from the stem cell graft donor, taken from the stem cell graft. This sequence originates from a human donor who donated a stem cell graft to a child with aplastic anemia.

The chain's CDR3 is CASSLSGPKNQPQHF. In DNA form, the CDR3 reads TGTGCCAGCAGCTTGTCCGGACCTAAGAATCAGCCCCAGCATTTT. The chain couples TRBV5-6 to TRBJ1-5; D is ambiguous. With 1 base removed from V and 4 bases from J, the gap between germline ends came to 12 bases. The CDR3 has 15 residues. Germline CDR1 reads SGHDT; CDR2 reads YYEEEE.